This entry lists 16 T cell receptor beta chains sequenced from one sample in a study of blood T cells in healthy people across ages (dated by TCRdb to about 2015). The library was prepared using 5' RACE. Sequencing relied on an Illumina HiSeq 2500. A second PCR of about 6 to 11 cycles was run with a J-beta primer mix and a sample-barcoded 5' primer. TCRdb redid the processing of the public reads, applying fastp at Q25 and MiXCR, and retained in-frame beta chains. Identical CDR3 proteins give one entry, which carries the most common genes and DNA. This sample is represented by hundreds of thousands of distinct CDR3 sequences; under 55% of them were singletons. Roughly a fifth of the sample goes to the ten largest clones. Sequencing was performed on blood. Source of these receptors: a man aged 60-69 years in good health.

The CDR3 loop reads CASFGSGELFF. DNA of the CDR3: TGTGCCAGCTTCGGTTCCGGGGAGCTGTTTTTT. The chain is built from TRBV2 and TRBJ2-2, with D uncertain. CDR3 length equals 11 residues. CDR1 is SNHLY, CDR2 FYNNEI, per germline. Trimming stripped 8 bases from V and 6 bases from J, with 7 bases between.

This clonotype was detected only a few times. The chain uses TRBV9 and TRBJ2-6; possibly TRBD1 for D (6 bases). This CDR3 has 16 residues. V was trimmed by 4 bases and J by 0 bases, leaving 11 bases between them. Germline CDR1 and CDR2: SGDLS and YYNGEE. The CDR3 loop is CASSSQGNSGANVLTF. Here the CDR3 DNA reads TGTGCCAGCAGCTCACAGGGAAACTCTGGGGCCAACGTCCTGACTTTC.

The chain has TRBV6-6 and TRBJ2-1, with 14 bases fitting TRBD2. This CDR3 is 15 amino acids long. V lost 4 bases and J lost 5; bases outside the gene matches: 1. Germline values: CDR1 MNHNY, CDR2 SVGAGI (reference sequence). CDR3 sequence: CASSWGLAGDNEQFF. CDR3 coding DNA: TGTGCCAGCAGTTGGGGACTAGCGGGGGACAATGAGCAGTTCTTC.

The chain links TRBV2 to TRBJ1-5; D gene unclear. Trimming removed 7 bases at V and 1 base at J, with 14 bases between. The CDR3 has 15 amino acids. The germline V gene has CDR1 SNHLY and CDR2 FYNNEI. The CDR3 DNA is TGTGCCAGCACCGTGTCCGCGATCAGCAATCAGCCCCAGCATTTT. Its translation is CASTVSAISNQPQHF.

The chain employs TRBV5-1 and TRBJ2-1; D call uncertain. Trimming pared 0 bases from V and 10 bases from J, leaving 14 bases between. The germline CDR1 and CDR2 sequences are SGHRS and YFSETQ. CDR3 size: 14 residues. The CDR3 DNA follows: TGCGCCAGCAGCTTGGCTTCAGATCACTACGAGCAGTTCTTC. It is translated as CASSLASDHYEQFF.

This chain joins TRBV29-1 and TRBJ1-2; D call uncertain. Trimming took off 7 bases at V and 4 bases at J, with 16 bases between the two ends. The germline V gene encodes CDR1 SQVTM and CDR2 ANQGSEA. The CDR3 is made up of 13 amino acids. The CDR3 DNA is TGCAGCGCAACCGACGTATCCTCCTATGGCTACACCTTC. It codes for CSATDVSSYGYTF.

This clonotype came up a few times. This chain connects TRBV25-1 to TRBJ1-1; D is unresolved. V was trimmed by 1 base and J by 3 bases, leaving 6 bases between them. CDR3 length equals 13 residues. In germline, CDR1 is MGHDK, CDR2 SYGVNS. The CDR3 DNA is TGTGCCAGCAGTGAATCGGAATACACTGAAGCTTTCTTT. Its protein is CASSESEYTEAFF. Based on the CDR3 plus reference TRBV25-1 and TRBJ1-1, the full variable domain is EADIYQTPRYLVIGTGKKITLECSQTMGHDKMYWYQQDPGMELHLIHYSYGVNSTEKGDLSSESTVSRIRTEHFPLTLESARPSHTSQYLCASSESEYTEAFFGQGTRLTVV.

This clonotype has more than one count but fewer than ten. The chain employs TRBV20-1 and TRBJ1-4, with D possibly TRBD1 on 6 matching bases. Germline V gene sequence: CDR1 DFQATT, CDR2 SNEGSKA (reference sequence). Trimming removed 0 bases at V and 1 base at J, with 15 bases between. This CDR3 is 17 amino acids long. The CDR3 region has the DNA TGCAGTGCTAGAGATAGCCAGGGGAGGCAAACTAATGAAAAACTGTTTTTT. Its translation: CSARDSQGRQTNEKLFF.

This clonotype was picked up a small number of times. This chain links TRBV6-2 or TRBV6-3 with TRBJ2-7; 15 positions agree with TRBD2. This CDR3 contains 15 residues. The junction had 7 bases not matched to a gene; V was cut back by 6 bases and J by 7 bases. The V gene's germline CDR1 is MNHEY and CDR2 SVGEGT. The CDR3 reads CASRGLAGGYNEQYF. The CDR3 DNA follows: TGTGCCAGCAGGGGACTAGCGGGGGGCTACAATGAGCAGTACTTC.

In regard to this clonotype: A read error may produce the germline difference seen at one junction end. The chain is built from TRBV5-5 and TRBJ2-1, with unresolved D. The J call may be wrong; the DNA end is better matched by TRBJ2-7. Germline CDR1 SGHKS, CDR2 YYEKEE (reference sequence). This CDR3 is 12 amino acids long. The CDR3 spells CAISFSLYEQYF. CDR3 DNA sequence: TGTGCCATCAGCTTTTCTCTTTACGAGCAGTACTTC.

The chain uses TRBV25-1 and TRBJ2-3, with unresolved D. Trimming took off 0 bases at V and 4 bases at J, with 8 bases between the two ends. Germline-derived CDR1 and CDR2 are MGHDK and SYGVNS. This CDR3 is built from 14 residues. The CDR3 DNA reads as TGTGCCAGCAGTGAATATAAGGTGGCAGATACGCAGTATTTT. This encodes CASSEYKVADTQYF.

This clonotype was seen a single time. V and J are TRBV11-2 and TRBJ2-3; 11 bases agree with TRBD2. The CDR3 totals 19 residues. Trimming cost V 2 bases and J 1 base; bases outside gene matches: 11. Germline lookup yields CDR1 SGHAT and CDR2 FQNNGV. The CDR3 loop reads CASSLRASGGSSGTDTQYF. DNA of the CDR3: TGTGCCAGCAGCTTAAGGGCTAGCGGGGGGAGTAGTGGCACAGATACGCAGTATTTT. Filled out from reference TRBV11-2 and TRBJ2-3, the complete variable domain reads EAGVAQSPRYKIIEKRQSVAFWCNPISGHATLYWYQQILGQGPKLLIQFQNNGVVDDSQLPKDRFSAERLKGVDSTLKIQPAKLEDSAVYLCASSLRASGGSSGTDTQYFGPGTRLTVL.

The DNA for the CDR3 is TGTGCCAGCAGCTTAGGGGGCCCCAATGAGCAGTACTTC. It yields the protein CASSLGGPNEQYF. This chain links TRBV7-2 with TRBJ2-1; D possibly corresponds to TRBD1 (5 bases). The DNA end is a closer match to TRBJ2-7, so the J assignment may be wrong. CDR1 and CDR2 from the germline V gene are SGHTA and FQGNSA. The CDR3 contains 13 residues.

The CDR3 sequence: CSARGTTTTSSSYNEQFF. In DNA, the CDR3 is TGCAGTGCTAGAGGGACAACGACAACCTCGAGCTCCTACAATGAGCAGTTCTTC. The chain is built from TRBV20-1 and TRBJ2-1, with D possibly being TRBD1 (5 bases). The germline CDR1 and CDR2 sequences are DFQATT and SNEGSKA (reference sequence). This CDR3 spans 18 amino acids. V was pared by 1 base and J by 0 bases, with 19 bases between.

This sequence joins TRBV4-1 and TRBJ1-2, with 8 bases matching TRBD1. CDR1 MGHRA and CDR2 YSYEKL come from the germline V gene. J was trimmed by 4 bases and V by 0 bases; bases with no gene match: 10. The CDR3 runs 17 residues. CDR3 loop: CASSQDPQGGRAYGYTF. The CDR3 coding sequence is TGCGCCAGCAGCCAAGACCCACAGGGGGGAAGGGCCTATGGCTACACCTTC.

The table lists this clonotype with a count of one. V and J are TRBV6-5 and TRBJ2-4, with D perhaps matching TRBD1 (5 bases). The J call may be wrong; the DNA end is better matched by TRBJ2-7. CDR3 length: 18 residues. Per the germline V gene, CDR1 is MNHEY and CDR2 is SVGAGI. The CDR3 sequence is CASSYRNAGWASDYEQYF. The CDR3, as DNA: TGTGCCAGCAGTTACAGGAACGCAGGGTGGGCATCCGACTACGAGCAGTACTTC.